This is a list of T cell receptor beta chains from one sample in a study of cytomegalovirus exposure and HLA in healthy donors. The table came from immunoSEQ multiplex PCR; TCRdb's copy has only in-frame clones and leaves some out. This table holds roughly 220,000 clones, around 64% found once. Material for sequencing was PBMCs. All receptors derive from a man aged 40-49 years in good health and CMV-seropositive. Each CDR3 is given with its conserved first and last residue. The order of the fields is V gene, clone size, J gene, D gene, CDR3 DNA, CDR3 protein. D genes are given only for firm matches. Not every row has a clone size; where given, it reads once, few, many or a size class.

>TRBV15|NA|TRBJ2-5|TRBD1
TGTGCCACCAGCAGAGGATACACAGGGGGTGAAGAGACCCAGTACTTC
CATSRGYTGGEETQYF
>TRBV5-1|NA|TRBJ1-4|NA
TGCGCCAGCAGCTTAAGGGGCGGGAAGGCAGGTGAAAAACTGTTTTTT
CASSLRGGKAGEKLFF
>TRBV29-1|NA|TRBJ1-2|TRBD1
TGCAGCGTTGTGGGACAGACAGGGGACTATGGCTACACCTTC
CSVVGQTGDYGYTF
>TRBV6-6|NA|TRBJ2-5|NA
TGTGCCAGCAGTTACACGCAGTACCAAGAGACCCAGTACTTC
CASSYTQYQETQYF
>TRBV9|NA|TRBJ2-5|NA
TGTGCCAGCAGCCCCGCCGGGGGTCTAGGGGAGACCCAGTACTTC
CASSPAGGLGETQYF
>TRBV27|NA|TRBJ2-7|NA
TGTGCCAGCAGGTTTGGAGGCTCCTACGAGCAGTACTTC
CASRFGGSYEQYF
>TRBV5-6|few|TRBJ1-1|NA
TGTGCCAGCAGCCCTGACAAGAACACTGAAGCTTTCTTT
CASSPDKNTEAFF
>TRBV7-9|NA|TRBJ1-2|TRBD1
TGTGCCAGCAGCTTTCCCGGGACAGCCCTTTCCTATGGCTACACCTTC
CASSFPGTALSYGYTF
>TRBV7-3|NA|TRBJ2-7|NA
TGTGCCAGCAGCTTAGGCTCAGGGGAATCCTACGAGCAGTACTTC
CASSLGSGESYEQYF
>TRBV4-1|NA|TRBJ2-3|TRBD2
TGCGCCAGCAGCCTCGAGGGACTAGCAGTTGAAGATACGCAGTATTTT
CASSLEGLAVEDTQYF
>TRBV5-4|NA|TRBJ1-2|NA
TGTGCCAGCAGCTTGGCTGTAGGGGGCTATGGCTACACCTTC
CASSLAVGGYGYTF
>TRBV7-6|NA|TRBJ2-1|NA
TGTGCCAGCAGCTTGACCCCGGAGAGCTCCTACAATGAGCAGTTCTTC
CASSLTPESSYNEQFF
>TRBV5-4|NA|TRBJ2-3|TRBD1
TGTGCCAGCAGCGCAGGGGGAGCTTGGGCAGATACGCAGTATTTT
CASSAGGAWADTQYF
>TRBV7-9|few|TRBJ2-3|NA
TGTGCCAGCAGCTTAGAGCGCACAGATACGCAGTATTTT
CASSLERTDTQYF
>TRBV7-6|NA|TRBJ2-1|TRBD2
TGTGCCAGCAGCATAGGGACTAGCGGGGGGAGCTCCTACAATGAGCAGTTCTTC
CASSIGTSGGSSYNEQFF
>TRBV14|NA|TRBJ2-2|TRBD2
TGTGCCAGCAGCCAATACCTGCCGGGACTAGCCACCGGGGAGCTGTTTTTT
CASSQYLPGLATGELFF
>TRBV11-2|NA|TRBJ2-7|TRBD2
TGTGCCAGCAGCTCCCTTGGGACTAGCGGGGGCGAGCAGTACTTC
CASSSLGTSGGEQYF
>TRBV29-1|few|TRBJ1-1|TRBD1
TGCAGCGTGGACAGGGGCACTGAAGCTTTCTTT
CSVDRGTEAFF
>TRBV6-1|NA|TRBJ1-2|TRBD1
TGTGCCAGCAGGAGGGACAGGGAAGATGGCTACACCTTC
CASRRDREDGYTF
>TRBV13|few|TRBJ1-1|NA
TGTGCCAGCAGCTTAGGGAACAAGAACACTGAAGCTTTCTTT
CASSLGNKNTEAFF
>TRBV9|once|TRBJ2-3|TRBD2
TGTGCCAGCAGCGTAGACAGCGGGGGGGAGGCAGATACGCAGTATTTT
CASSVDSGGEADTQYF
>TRBV19|NA|TRBJ1-5|NA
TGTGCCAGTAGGATCGACACGGAACCCAATCAGCCCCAGCATTTT
CASRIDTEPNQPQHF
>TRBV28|NA|TRBJ2-7|TRBD2
TGTGCCAGCAGTCCCTGGACTAGCGGGGGACTGGGGTACTTC
CASSPWTSGGLGYF
>TRBV6-5|few|TRBJ2-3|TRBD2
TGTGCCAGCAGCTACCATTGGCGGGGGGGCCGAGATACGCAGTATTTT
CASSYHWRGGRDTQYF
>TRBV7-8|NA|TRBJ1-3|NA
TGTGCCAGCAGCTTTGGGGGGGGCCGCTCTGGAAACACCATATATTTT
CASSFGGGRSGNTIYF
>TRBV6-1|few|TRBJ1-6|TRBD1
TGTGCCAGCAGGACGACAGGGGGCCTCAATTCACCCCTCCACTTT
CASRTTGGLNSPLHF
>TRBV18|NA|TRBJ2-3|NA
TGTGCCAGCTCAGAGGGCACTAGCACAGATACGCAGTATTTT
CASSEGTSTDTQYF
>TRBV10-3|once|TRBJ2-3|TRBD2
TGTGCCATCAGTGCCCCGGGGATAGCGGGGGGTCGAGATACGCAGTATTTT
CAISAPGIAGGRDTQYF
>TRBV2|few|TRBJ2-3|TRBD2
TGTGCCAGCAGTGAACGGGGGGGGGCAGATACGCAGTATTTT
CASSERGGADTQYF
>TRBV19|few|TRBJ1-1|NA
TGTGCCAGTGCGGTAGGTTTGAACACTGAAGCTTTCTTT
CASAVGLNTEAFF
>TRBV18|NA|TRBJ1-2|NA
TGTGCCAGCTCACCCGAGGGTGGCTATGGCTACACCTTC
CASSPEGGYGYTF
>TRBV5-6|NA|TRBJ2-7|TRBD2
TGTGCCGGCAGCTTCGGGGGGACCTACGAGCAGTACTTC
CAGSFGGTYEQYF
>TRBV19|NA|TRBJ1-1|NA
TGTGCCAGTACCCCGGGAGCAGGCCAGGGAAGCACTGAAGCTTTCTTT
CASTPGAGQGSTEAFF
>TRBV6-5|NA|TRBJ1-2|NA
TGTGCCAGCAGTTACCCAGGGTATGGCTACACCTTC
CASSYPGYGYTF
>TRBV7-2|NA|TRBJ1-2|TRBD1
TGTGCCGGCAGCTTAGCTACAGACAGGGGGAAGGGGGGCTACACCTTC
CAGSLATDRGKGGYTF
>TRBV19|NA|TRBJ2-5|NA
TGTGCCAGTAGTATCGGACTAGGGGGAGAGACCCAGTACTTC
CASSIGLGGETQYF
>TRBV7-9|NA|TRBJ2-2|TRBD1
TGTGCCAGCAGCTTAGGGGGACAGGGGTCCTCGAACACCGGGGAGCTGTTTTTT
CASSLGGQGSSNTGELFF
>TRBV7-9|NA|TRBJ1-6|TRBD1
TGTGCCAGCAGCGAAACAGGGGCCTATAATTCACCCCTCCACTTT
CASSETGAYNSPLHF
>TRBV19|NA|TRBJ2-7|NA
TGTGCCAGTAGTAAGCAGGGGGGCCGCGAGCAGTACTTC
CASSKQGGREQYF
>TRBV5-5|NA|TRBJ1-4|NA
TGTGCCAGCAGCTTGGGGCCTAATGAAAAACTGTTTTTT
CASSLGPNEKLFF
>TRBV4-1|NA|TRBJ1-1|NA
TGCGCCAGTAGGGGCAGGGATACCACCGCGAACACTGAAGCTTTCTTT
CASRGRDTTANTEAFF
>TRBV7-2|once|TRBJ1-1|NA
TGTGCCAGCAGCTTAAGCGCAGGGTTGAACACTGAAGCTTTCTTT
CASSLSAGLNTEAFF
>TRBV7-2|NA|TRBJ2-5|TRBD2
TGTGCCAGCAGCTTAAGGTCACTAGCGGGGGTAGAGACCCAGTACTTC
CASSLRSLAGVETQYF
>TRBV5-1|once|TRBJ1-1|TRBD1
TGCGCCAGCAGCCCTCCTGAGACAGGGGGGTTTAGACCTGAAGCTTTCTTT
CASSPPETGGFRPEAFF
>TRBV7-2|NA|TRBJ1-4|NA
TGTGCCAGCAGCGCGACCAGGGGCGTCGGTGAAAAACTGTTTTTT
CASSATRGVGEKLFF
>TRBV5-4|NA|TRBJ1-6|NA
TGTGCCAGCGCCCTGGGGGCGGGCCCGGGTGGTTCACCCCTCCACTTT
CASALGAGPGGSPLHF
>TRBV25-1|NA|TRBJ2-7|NA
TGTGCCAGCAGTGAACCCTTTGCCTACGAGCAGTACTTC
CASSEPFAYEQYF
>TRBV19|NA|TRBJ1-5|NA
TGTGCCAGTAGTAATCGCGGGGGAGTTTCACGGTTTCGTGGACAGCCCCAGCATTTT
CASSNRGGVSRFRGQPQHF
>TRBV2|few|TRBJ1-1|NA
TGTGCCAGCACTCAGGACAGCATGAACACTGAAGCTTTCTTT
CASTQDSMNTEAFF
>TRBV5-8|NA|TRBJ1-6|NA
TGTGCCAGCAGCTTGTCCCGAGGTCTCCTAAATTCACCCCTCCACTTT
CASSLSRGLLNSPLHF
>TRBV28|NA|TRBJ2-2|TRBD2
TGTGCCAGCACCAAGTGGACTAGCGGGGGGGGCGGGGAGCTGTTTTTT
CASTKWTSGGGGELFF
>TRBV5-1|NA|TRBJ1-5|TRBD1
TGCGCCAGCAGCGAAGGGACAGGGGATGGCCAGCCCCAGCATTTT
CASSEGTGDGQPQHF
>TRBV19|NA|TRBJ1-4|NA
TGTGCCAGTAGTATCCCAGGGGCGCTGGGTGAAAAACTGTTTTTT
CASSIPGALGEKLFF
>TRBV27|NA|TRBJ1-2|TRBD1
TGTGCCAGCAGTTTAGGCCCGAGGGACAGGTCTAACTATGGCTACACCTTC
CASSLGPRDRSNYGYTF
>TRBV4-2|NA|TRBJ2-1|NA
TGTGCCAGCAGCCCCCCAGGGGGGTCCTACAATGAGCAGTTCTTC
CASSPPGGSYNEQFF
>TRBV7-3|once|TRBJ2-1|NA
TGTGCCAGCAGCTTCCAACCTGGGGGAGGTGAGCAGTTCTTC
CASSFQPGGGEQFF
>TRBV29-1|NA|TRBJ2-1|NA
TGCAGCGTTGAAGATGGGCGGGCACCTCGTCTACAATCGGAGCAGTTCTTC
CSVEDGRAPRLQSEQFF
>TRBV2|once|TRBJ1-5|NA
TGTGCCAGCAGTGAAACCCCTAGCCAGCCCCAGCATTTT
CASSETPSQPQHF
>TRBV5-1|NA|TRBJ1-2|NA
TGCGCCAGCAGCTTGGAATCGGGATCTAACTATGGCTACACCTTC
CASSLESGSNYGYTF
>TRBV9|NA|TRBJ2-3|TRBD2
TGTGCCAGCAGCGTTATCCGGGGGGATAAAGATACGCAGTATTTT
CASSVIRGDKDTQYF